Following are 27 T cell receptor beta chains from one sample sequenced in a study of T cell repertoires in cytomegalovirus infection. A single record per CDR3 protein comes from TCRdb applying MiXCR to the reads. In the table there are roughly 150,000 distinct CDR3 sequences, over 25% of which are singletons. These receptors have no identified antigens. The sequences come from CD8+ T cells from cultured PBMCs, collected from culture after CMV antigen stimulation. These receptors were taken from a human donor in good health (CMV status not recorded). Some clones in this sample may be carry-over from other donors' samples.

This clonotype was recorded only once. The chain links TRBV7-9 to TRBJ2-1; maybe TRBD1 (7 bases). Trimming left V 5 bases short and J 3 bases short, with 11 bases between. The CDR3 runs to 14 residues. Germline CDR1 is SEHNR and CDR2 is FQNEAQ (reference sequence). The CDR3 protein is CASSGRDSYNEQFF. In DNA, the CDR3 is TGTGCCAGCAGCGGGCGGGACAGCTACAATGAGCAGTTCTTC. The full variable domain, with the rest looked up from reference TRBV7-9 and TRBJ2-1, is DTGVSQNPRHKITKRGQNVTFRCDPISEHNRLYWYRQTLGQGPEFLTYFQNEAQLEKSRLLSDRFSAERPKGSFSTLEIQRTEQGDSAMYLCASSGRDSYNEQFFGPGTRLTVL.

There are a few counts of this clonotype. The V gene is TRBV7-9, the J gene TRBJ2-5; D remains unclear. Per germline, CDR1 SEHNR and CDR2 FQNEAQ (reference sequence). The CDR3 has 14 amino acids. Trimming removed 1 base at V and 1 base at J, with 7 bases between. CDR3 region: CASSLGGPQETQYF. Written as DNA, the CDR3 is TGTGCCAGCAGCTTAGGCGGTCCCCAAGAGACCCAGTACTTC.

This clonotype appeared a few times. The rearrangement uses TRBV4-1 and TRBJ2-1; perhaps TRBD1 as D (6 bases). The CDR3 sequence is 15 residues long. V was trimmed by 0 bases and J by 4 bases, leaving 10 bases between them. Per germline, CDR1 MGHRA and CDR2 YSYEKL. The CDR3 sequence is CASSQEQGQYNEQFF. CDR3 DNA sequence: TGCGCCAGCAGCCAAGAACAGGGACAATACAATGAGCAGTTCTTC.

This clonotype was seen only once. The V and J genes are TRBV2 and TRBJ1-1, with a tentative D call TRBD1 (6 bases). Trimming pared 6 bases from V and 6 bases from J, leaving 17 bases between. The CDR3 consists of 14 residues. Germline CDR1 and CDR2: SNHLY and FYNNEI. In DNA, the CDR3 is TGTGCCAGCAGGTCCGGGACATCTTTTTCTGAAGCTTTCTTT. Translated: CASRSGTSFSEAFF. The full variable domain, with the rest looked up from reference TRBV2 and TRBJ1-1, is EPEVTQTPSHQVTQMGQEVILRCVPISNHLYFYWYRQILGQKVEFLVSFYNNEISEKSEIFDDQFSVERPDGSNFTLKIRSTKLEDSAMYFCASRSGTSFSEAFFGQGTRLTVV.

This clonotype was seen more than once but under ten times. This chain joins TRBV5-6 and TRBJ2-5; D could derive from TRBD1 or TRBD2 (5 bases each). Germline loops: CDR1 SGHDT, CDR2 YYEEEE. Trimming stripped 5 bases from V and 1 base from J, with 15 bases between. This CDR3 region has 15 residues. CDR3 sequence: CASSFGWDLQETQYF. The CDR3 nucleotides read TGTGCCAGCAGTTTTGGGTGGGACCTCCAAGAGACCCAGTACTTC. Full variable domain (missing parts from reference TRBV5-6 and TRBJ2-5): DAGVTQSPTHLIKTRGQQVTLRCSPKSGHDTVSWYQQALGQGPQFIFQYYEEEERQRGNFPDRFSGHQFPNYSSELNVNALLLGDSALYLCASSFGWDLQETQYFGPGTRLLVL.

This clonotype was found a few times. V usage is TRBV6-5 and J usage is TRBJ2-5, with 10 nucleotides matching TRBD2. Looked up from germline, CDR1 is MNHEY and CDR2 is SVGAGI. J was trimmed by 6 bases and V by 5 bases; bases with no gene match: 12. This CDR3 is built from 16 residues. The CDR3 sequence: CASSTGPSGGIKTQYF. DNA of the CDR3: TGTGCCAGCAGTACCGGGCCTAGCGGGGGCATCAAGACCCAGTACTTC.

This chain uses TRBV6-1 with TRBJ2-7; 7 bases line up with TRBD1. This CDR3 is built from 13 residues. Germline CDR1 reads MNHNS; CDR2 reads SASEGT. Trimming cost V 5 bases and J 3 bases; bases outside gene matches: 4. CDR3 in amino acids: CASSHRDSYEQYF. In DNA, the CDR3 is TGTGCCAGCAGTCACCGGGACAGCTACGAGCAGTACTTC.

This clonotype turned up a few times. The J gene is TRBJ1-2, the V gene TRBV7-9, with D perhaps TRBD1 (5 bases). There are 14 residues in the CDR3. Looked up from germline, CDR1 is SEHNR and CDR2 is FQNEAQ (reference sequence). Trimming cost V 5 bases and J 8 bases, with 18 bases left between them. The CDR3 region is CASSLDPLKGGYTF. CDR3 nucleotides: TGTGCCAGCAGCCTGGACCCTCTAAAGGGGGGCTACACCTTC.

The V and J genes are TRBV12-3 or TRBV12-4 and TRBJ2-7; TRBD2 aligns across 8 bases. After removal of 5 bases from V and 1 base from J, the junction contained 7 bases not matched to a gene. This CDR3 is built from 15 residues. CDR3 loop: CASSGPGLDSYEQYF. As DNA, the CDR3 is TGTGCCAGCAGTGGCCCGGGACTAGATTCCTACGAGCAGTACTTC.

The table lists this clonotype with a few counts. This chain connects TRBV18 to TRBJ2-5; 8 bases are a match to TRBD1. The CDR3 extends over 14 amino acids. Germline CDR1 is KGHSH and CDR2 is LQKENI. Germline trimming cut 5 bases from V and 5 bases from J; bases unmatched to any gene: 7. This CDR3 reads CASSSQGAVETQYF. The CDR3 nucleotides read TGTGCCAGCTCATCTCAGGGGGCAGTGGAGACCCAGTACTTC.

V usage is TRBV6-6 and J usage is TRBJ1-4, with a weak D call TRBD1 (6 bases). This CDR3 has 14 amino acids. Trimming removed 7 bases at V and 6 bases at J, with 15 bases between. Germline lookup yields CDR1 MNHNY and CDR2 SVGAGI (reference sequence). The CDR3, as DNA: TGTGCCAGCAATCGGGGGGCCCGCGATGAAAAACTGTTTTTT. It is translated as CASNRGARDEKLFF.

This clonotype came up a few times. The chain joins TRBV28 to TRBJ2-5; D unclear. Germline V gives CDR1 MDHEN, CDR2 SYDVKM. V lost 1 base and J 1 base, leaving 10 bases between the germline ends. The CDR3 runs 15 residues. The CDR3 here is CASSLYRSPQETQYF. The DNA of the CDR3 is TGTGCCAGCAGTTTATATCGTAGCCCCCAAGAGACCCAGTACTTC.

The chain has TRBV6-5 and TRBJ2-2; D possibly corresponds to TRBD2 (6 bases). The CDR3 covers 17 residues. CDR1 is MNHEY, CDR2 SVGAGI, per germline. Between the trimmed V and J ends, which lost 2 bases and 7 bases, there was a span of 20 bases. CDR3 bases: TGTGCCAGCAGTTACAACGGCGGGGCCGGGGTTGGCGGGGAGCTGTTTTTT. Amino acid sequence: CASSYNGGAGVGGELFF.

As for this clonotype: A much larger clone differs by one base, so this may be a read error. This rearrangement joins TRBV7-2 to TRBJ2-1; D is possibly TRBD2 (5 bases). This CDR3 spans 16 amino acids. Germline CDR1 is SGHTA and CDR2 is FQGNSA. CDR3 DNA sequence: TGTGTCAGCAGCTTAGTAACCCTAAATCGGGGAGATGAGCAGTTCTTC. The encoded protein is CVSSLVTLNRGDEQFF.

V is TRBV20-1 and J is TRBJ1-1; D is undetermined. The CDR3 extends over 14 amino acids. The V gene's germline CDR1 is DFQATT and CDR2 SNEGSKA (reference sequence). Trimming removed 5 bases at V and 1 base at J, with 14 bases between. The CDR3 sequence: CSADTIATNTEAFF. The DNA for the CDR3 is TGCAGTGCTGACACCATCGCTACGAACACTGAAGCTTTCTTT.

The chain links TRBV7-9 to TRBJ2-2; 9 positions match TRBD1. In germline, CDR1 is SEHNR, CDR2 FQNEAQ (reference sequence). The CDR3 extends over 17 amino acids. With 5 bases clipped from V and 5 bases from J, the junction kept 12 bases outside the gene matches. The DNA for the CDR3 is TGTGCCAGCAGCCTCCCTACAGGGGGCCCGGGGACCGGGGAGCTGTTTTTT. Its translation: CASSLPTGGPGTGELFF.

This clonotype turned up a few times. This chain uses TRBV2 with TRBJ1-1; D not resolved. Trimming took off 7 bases at V and 5 bases at J, with 20 bases between the two ends. The CDR3 length is 15 residues. Germline assignment: CDR1 SNHLY and CDR2 FYNNEI. Written as DNA, the CDR3 is TGTGCCAGCAACGACGATCGGGGAGGCGGGACTGAAGCTTTCTTT. Encoded protein: CASNDDRGGGTEAFF.

This clonotype was found a few times. This rearrangement joins TRBV12-3 or TRBV12-4 to TRBJ2-1, with D maybe TRBD2 (5 bases). The CDR3 is 11 amino acids. V dropped 3 bases and J dropped 9 bases, with 6 bases sitting between them. CDR3 amino acids: CASSFAGEQFF. CDR3 sequence (DNA): TGTGCCAGCAGTTTTGCGGGTGAGCAGTTCTTC.

The chain uses TRBV20-1 and TRBJ2-7; 7 nucleotides line up with TRBD2. The CDR3 runs 16 residues. Germline lookup yields CDR1 DFQATT and CDR2 SNEGSKA (reference sequence). The V and J ends lost 0 bases and 0 bases, in that order; junction bases with no gene match: 8. DNA for the CDR3: TGCAGTGCTAGAGATGGGCGGGGGAACCCCTCCTACGAGCAGTACTTC. This encodes CSARDGRGNPSYEQYF.

Many counts were recorded for this clonotype. The chain employs TRBV12-3 or TRBV12-4 and TRBJ1-1; no reliable D call. The V end lost 3 bases, the J end lost 7 bases, and 9 bases lay between the germline ends. This CDR3 has 12 residues. In DNA, the CDR3 is TGTGCCAGCAGTTTCGCAGGAGATGAAGCTTTCTTT. It specifies CASSFAGDEAFF.

This clonotype was seen repeatedly, ten times or more. The chain is built from TRBV12-3 or TRBV12-4 and TRBJ1-1, with D uncertain. CDR3 size: 14 residues. V was shortened by 5 bases and J by 0 bases, with 10 bases between the two germline ends. The CDR3 region has the DNA TGTGCCAGCAGTCGATCCGCGATGAACACTGAAGCTTTCTTT. Translation gives CASSRSAMNTEAFF.

This clonotype appeared many times. The V and J genes are TRBV7-2 and TRBJ2-3, with unresolved D. The germline V gene has CDR1 SGHTA and CDR2 FQGNSA. This CDR3 region has 12 residues. V was shortened by 2 bases and J by 4 bases, with 4 bases between the two germline ends. The CDR3 spells CASSLFADTQYF. The CDR3 DNA sequence: TGTGCCAGCAGCTTATTCGCAGATACGCAGTATTTT.

The chain employs TRBV12-3 or TRBV12-4 and TRBJ2-2, with D uncertain. The V end lost 9 bases, the J end lost 4 bases, and 9 bases lay between the germline ends. This CDR3 region has 12 residues. This CDR3 is CASASITGELFF. Written as DNA, the CDR3 is TGTGCCAGTGCTTCTATCACCGGGGAGCTGTTTTTT.

The chain's CDR3 is CASRQWGTPEQYF. CDR3 sequence (DNA): TGTGCCAGCAGGCAATGGGGGACGCCCGAGCAGTACTTC. This rearrangement joins TRBV7-8 to TRBJ2-7; D tentatively reads TRBD1 or TRBD2 (5 bases each). Germline V gene sequence: CDR1 SGHVS, CDR2 FQNEAQ. This CDR3 has 13 amino acids. Trimming cost V 6 bases and J 6 bases, with 15 bases left between them. The full variable domain, with the rest looked up from reference TRBV7-8 and TRBJ2-7, is GAGVSQSPRYKVAKRGQDVALRCDPISGHVSLFWYQQALGQGPEFLTYFQNEAQLDKSGLPSDRFFAERPEGSVSTLKIQRTQQEDSAVYLCASRQWGTPEQYFGPGTRLTVT.

This clonotype was detected many times. The chain employs TRBV7-9 and TRBJ2-7, with 8 positions matching TRBD1. V shed 5 bases and J 1 base; nucleotides not matched to a gene: 7. The CDR3 length is 15 residues. Germline V gene sequence: CDR1 SEHNR, CDR2 FQNEAQ (reference sequence). DNA of the CDR3: TGTGCCAGCAGCCCCCGGACAGGGCCGTCCTACGAGCAGTACTTC. As protein: CASSPRTGPSYEQYF. Full variable domain (remainder filled in from reference TRBV7-9 and TRBJ2-7): DTGVSQNPRHKITKRGQNVTFRCDPISEHNRLYWYRQTLGQGPEFLTYFQNEAQLEKSRLLSDRFSAERPKGSFSTLEIQRTEQGDSAMYLCASSPRTGPSYEQYFGPGTRLTVT.

The chain couples TRBV7-9 to TRBJ2-3; possibly TRBD1 for D (5 bases). The CDR3 is 14 amino acids. V was trimmed by 4 bases and J by 4 bases, leaving 12 bases between them. Germline CDR1 SEHNR, CDR2 FQNEAQ (reference sequence). CDR3 nucleotides: TGTGCCAGCAGCTCCCTCAGGGCGCCAGATACGCAGTATTTT. This codes for CASSSLRAPDTQYF.

The CDR3 loop is CASSQEGPWGGDEQFF. As DNA, the CDR3 is TGCGCCAGCAGCCAAGAAGGACCATGGGGGGGGGATGAGCAGTTCTTC. J is TRBJ2-1 and V is TRBV4-1; TRBD2 matches at 7 bases. V was pared by 0 bases and J by 8 bases, with 10 bases of the junction left unmatched. There are 16 residues in the CDR3. CDR1 and CDR2 from the germline V gene are MGHRA and YSYEKL.